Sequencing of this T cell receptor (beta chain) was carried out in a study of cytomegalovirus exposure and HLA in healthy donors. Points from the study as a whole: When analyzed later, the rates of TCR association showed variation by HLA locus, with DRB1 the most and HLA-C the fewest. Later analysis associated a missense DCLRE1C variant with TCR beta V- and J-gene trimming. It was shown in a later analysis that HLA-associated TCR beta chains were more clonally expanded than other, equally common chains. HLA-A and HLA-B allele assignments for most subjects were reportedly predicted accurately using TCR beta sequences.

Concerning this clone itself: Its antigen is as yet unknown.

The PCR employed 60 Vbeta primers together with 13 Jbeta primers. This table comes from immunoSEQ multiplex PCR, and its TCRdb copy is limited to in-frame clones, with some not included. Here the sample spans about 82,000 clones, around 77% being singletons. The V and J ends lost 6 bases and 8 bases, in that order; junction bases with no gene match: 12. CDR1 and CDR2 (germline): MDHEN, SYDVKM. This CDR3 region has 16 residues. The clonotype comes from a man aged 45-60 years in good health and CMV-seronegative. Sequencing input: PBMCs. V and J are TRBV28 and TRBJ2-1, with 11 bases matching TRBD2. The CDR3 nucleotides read TGTGCCAGCAGCCCCCCCCCTAGCGGGGGGATTCATGAGCAGTTCTTC. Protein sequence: CASSPPPSGGIHEQFF.